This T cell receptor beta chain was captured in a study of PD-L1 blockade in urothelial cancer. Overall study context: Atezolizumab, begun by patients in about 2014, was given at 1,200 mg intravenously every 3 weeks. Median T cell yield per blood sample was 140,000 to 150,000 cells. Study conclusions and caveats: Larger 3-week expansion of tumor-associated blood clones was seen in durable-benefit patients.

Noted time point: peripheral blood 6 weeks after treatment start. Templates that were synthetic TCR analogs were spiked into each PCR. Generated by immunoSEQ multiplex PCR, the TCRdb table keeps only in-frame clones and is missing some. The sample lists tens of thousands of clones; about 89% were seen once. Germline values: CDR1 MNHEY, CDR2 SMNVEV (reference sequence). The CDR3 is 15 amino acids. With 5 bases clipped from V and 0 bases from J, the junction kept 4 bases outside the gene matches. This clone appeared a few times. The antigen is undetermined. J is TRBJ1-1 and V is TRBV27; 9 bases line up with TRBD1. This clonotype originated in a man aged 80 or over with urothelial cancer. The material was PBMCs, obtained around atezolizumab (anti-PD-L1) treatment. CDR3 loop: CASSPWDRVNTEAFF. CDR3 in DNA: TGTGCCAGCAGTCCTTGGGACAGGGTGAACACTGAAGCTTTCTTT.